This T cell receptor beta chain appears in the sequencing data of a study of identical twins. General study results and limits: Insertions were reduced in abundant cord blood beta clonotypes but not in memory repertoires.

TCRdb recomputed calls from the 5' RACE reads with MiXCR, one row per CDR3 protein. The profile covers approximately 500,000 distinct CDR3 sequences, with approximately 14% appearing a single time and nearly 0.45% taken by the ten largest. This clonotype was detected only a few times. The antigen is unknown. These sequences were also reported in another study, on yellow fever vaccine responses in identical twins.

The origin of this receptor is a woman aged 18-29 years in good health. Input material: CD4+ T cells sorted from blood.

The CDR3 loop is CASSITQGATTYEQYF. The CDR3 region has the DNA TGTGCCAGCAGCATAACACAGGGGGCTACCACCTACGAGCAGTACTTC. The rearrangement links TRBV11-2 to TRBJ2-7; 9 bases fit TRBD1. Germline values: CDR1 SGHAT, CDR2 FQNNGV. The CDR3 runs 16 residues. After removal of 5 bases from V and 2 bases from J, the junction contained 10 bases not matched to a gene.